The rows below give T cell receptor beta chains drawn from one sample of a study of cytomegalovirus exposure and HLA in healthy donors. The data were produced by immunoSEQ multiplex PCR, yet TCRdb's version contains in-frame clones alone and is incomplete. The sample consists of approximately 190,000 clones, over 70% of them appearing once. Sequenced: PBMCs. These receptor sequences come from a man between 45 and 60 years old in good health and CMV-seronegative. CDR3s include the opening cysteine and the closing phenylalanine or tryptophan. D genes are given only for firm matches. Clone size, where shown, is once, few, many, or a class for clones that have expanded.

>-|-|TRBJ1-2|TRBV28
TGTGCCACCCGACTCGGGTACTATGGCTACACCTTC
CATRLGYYGYTF
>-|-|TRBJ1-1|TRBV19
TGTGCCAGTAGTACGACAGGTGGATTCCCTGAAGCTTTCTTT
CASSTTGGFPEAFF
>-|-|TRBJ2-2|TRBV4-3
TGCGCCAGCAGCCAAGATCGAGTGGGGGCGGGCGGGGAGCTGTTTTTT
CASSQDRVGAGGELFF
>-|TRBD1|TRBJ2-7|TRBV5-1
TGCGCCAGCAGCTTGGAACTCCATGACAGGGGACTGCAGTACTTC
CASSLELHDRGLQYF
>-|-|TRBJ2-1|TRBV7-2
TGTGCCAGCAGCTTGGGGCCCCTTGAGCAGTTCTTC
CASSLGPLEQFF
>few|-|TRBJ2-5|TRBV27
TGTGCCAGCAGTTTATCTGGTTTGTACACCCAAGAGACCCAGTACTTC
CASSLSGLYTQETQYF
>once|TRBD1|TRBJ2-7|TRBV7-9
TGTGCCAGCAGCTTAGATGAGGGGGCTTCCTACGAGCAGTACTTC
CASSLDEGASYEQYF
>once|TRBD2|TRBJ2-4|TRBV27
TGTGCCAGCAGTCCAAGACTAGCGGGGGCCCTCGGCCCCATTCAGTACTTC
CASSPRLAGALGPIQYF
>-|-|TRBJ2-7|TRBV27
TGTGCCAGCAGTGCCCCGGGGGTTCGCCACGAGCAGTACTTC
CASSAPGVRHEQYF
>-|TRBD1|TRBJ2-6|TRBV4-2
TGTGCCAGCAGCCAAGATAGCACAGGGGGGATTGGGGGGGCCAACGTCCTGACTTTC
CASSQDSTGGIGGANVLTF
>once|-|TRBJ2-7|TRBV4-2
TGTGCCAGCAGCCAAGACCGGCGGACCTACGAGCAGTACTTC
CASSQDRRTYEQYF
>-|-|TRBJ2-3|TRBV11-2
TGTGCCAGCAGCCACACAGATACGCAGTATTTT
CASSHTDTQYF
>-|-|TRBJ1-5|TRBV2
TGTGCCAGCAGTGAAATCAGAAATAGCAATCAGCCCCAGCATTTT
CASSEIRNSNQPQHF
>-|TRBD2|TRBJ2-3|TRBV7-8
TGTGCCAGCAGCTTAGGCGGGGGGAGGACAGACACGCAGTATTTT
CASSLGGGRTDTQYF
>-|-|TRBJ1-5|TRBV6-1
TGTGCCAGCAGTGACGGGTGGGTGAATCAGCCCCAGCATTTT
CASSDGWVNQPQHF
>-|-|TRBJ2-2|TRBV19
TGTGCCAGTAGTATAGGACTAGGGGAGCTGTTTTTT
CASSIGLGELFF
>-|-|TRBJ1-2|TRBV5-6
TGTGCCAGCAGCCCCGAGAGGGACTATGGCTACACCTTC
CASSPERDYGYTF
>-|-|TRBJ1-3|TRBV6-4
TGTGCCAGCAGCAAAAAGGGGAATGGAAACACCATATATTTT
CASSKKGNGNTIYF
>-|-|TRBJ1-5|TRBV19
TGTGCCAGTAGCAGGGGCGGACAGCCCCAGCATTTT
CASSRGGQPQHF
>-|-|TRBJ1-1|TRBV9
TGTGCCAGCAGCGCCTCATCTGGCCGGAACACTGAAGCTTTCTTT
CASSASSGRNTEAFF
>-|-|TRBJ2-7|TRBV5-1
TGCGCCAGCAGCTTGGGAGGTTCACAAGGATACGAGCAGTACTTC
CASSLGGSQGYEQYF
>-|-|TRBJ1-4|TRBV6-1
TGTGCCAGCAGCGACGGGTTTTTGGGTGAAAAACTGTTTTTT
CASSDGFLGEKLFF
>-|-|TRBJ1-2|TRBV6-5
TGTGCCAGCAGTCGCGACTTCTCGGATGGCTACACCTTC
CASSRDFSDGYTF
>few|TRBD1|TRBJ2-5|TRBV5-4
TGTGCCAGCAGTCCGGACAGGACCAAAGAGACCCAGTACTTC
CASSPDRTKETQYF
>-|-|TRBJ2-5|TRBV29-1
TGCAGCGTTGCCCGCGGGGCGGGGACCCAGTACTTC
CSVARGAGTQYF
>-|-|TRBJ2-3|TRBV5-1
TGCGCCAGCAGCGAGGGAGGCACAGATACGCAGTATTTT
CASSEGGTDTQYF
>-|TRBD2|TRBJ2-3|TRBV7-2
TGTGCCAGCAGCCCACTATCCCAGCGGGGAGATACGCAGTATTTT
CASSPLSQRGDTQYF
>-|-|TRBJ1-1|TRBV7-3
TGTGCCAGCAGTCCCAGGGGAGTAGGTGAAGCTTTCTTT
CASSPRGVGEAFF
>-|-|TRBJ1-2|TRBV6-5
TGTGCCAGCAGTTACTCGGAAAAGGGGCCCTATGGCTACACCTTC
CASSYSEKGPYGYTF
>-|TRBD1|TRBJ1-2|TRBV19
TGTGCCAGTAACTCGGACAGGGGAGGAGGCTACACCTTC
CASNSDRGGGYTF